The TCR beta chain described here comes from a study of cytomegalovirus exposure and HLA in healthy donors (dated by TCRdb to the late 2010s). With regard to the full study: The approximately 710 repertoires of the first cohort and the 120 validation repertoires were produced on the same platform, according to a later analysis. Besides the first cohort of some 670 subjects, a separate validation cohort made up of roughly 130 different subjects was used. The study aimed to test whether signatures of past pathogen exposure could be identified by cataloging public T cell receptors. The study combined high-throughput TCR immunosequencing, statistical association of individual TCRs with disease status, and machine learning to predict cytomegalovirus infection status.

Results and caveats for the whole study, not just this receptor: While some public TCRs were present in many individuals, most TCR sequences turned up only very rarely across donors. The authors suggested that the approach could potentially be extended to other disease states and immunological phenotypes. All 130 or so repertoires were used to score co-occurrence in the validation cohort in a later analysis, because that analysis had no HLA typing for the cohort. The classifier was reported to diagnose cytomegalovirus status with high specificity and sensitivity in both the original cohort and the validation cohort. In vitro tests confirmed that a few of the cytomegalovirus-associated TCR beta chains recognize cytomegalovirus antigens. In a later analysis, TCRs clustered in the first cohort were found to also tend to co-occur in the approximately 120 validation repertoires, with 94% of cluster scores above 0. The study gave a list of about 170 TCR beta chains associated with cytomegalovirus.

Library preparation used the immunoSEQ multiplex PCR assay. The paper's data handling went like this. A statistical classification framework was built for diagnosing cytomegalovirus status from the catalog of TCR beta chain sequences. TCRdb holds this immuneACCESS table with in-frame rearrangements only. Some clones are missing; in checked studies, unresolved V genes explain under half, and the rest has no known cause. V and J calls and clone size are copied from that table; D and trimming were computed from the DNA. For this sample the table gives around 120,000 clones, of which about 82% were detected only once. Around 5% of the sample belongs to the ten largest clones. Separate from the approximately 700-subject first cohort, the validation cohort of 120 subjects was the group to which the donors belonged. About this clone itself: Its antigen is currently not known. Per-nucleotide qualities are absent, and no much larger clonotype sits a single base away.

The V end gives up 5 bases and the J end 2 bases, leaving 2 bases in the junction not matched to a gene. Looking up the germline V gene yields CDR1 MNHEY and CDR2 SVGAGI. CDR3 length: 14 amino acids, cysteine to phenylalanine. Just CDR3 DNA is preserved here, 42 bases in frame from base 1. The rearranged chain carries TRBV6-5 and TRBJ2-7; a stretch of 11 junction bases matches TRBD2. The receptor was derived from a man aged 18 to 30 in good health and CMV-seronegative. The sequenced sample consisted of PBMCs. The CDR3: CASSRLAGPYEQYF. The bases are TGTGCCAGCAGTAGACTAGCGGGACCCTACGAGCAGTACTTC.